This T cell receptor beta chain stems from a study of TIL therapy for anti-PD-1-resistant metastatic lung cancer. Study background: Half of patients were current or former smokers.

Study conclusions and caveats: After infusion, TIL clonotypes partly replaced peripheral T cells and declined over months.

Noted time point: pre-treatment sample, taken before nivolumab and TIL therapy. As to this clone: What it binds is unknown.

Sequencing used immunoSEQ v3. Each library reached 2.1 million or so read pairs, or 5-6 million at deep level. The protocol was immunoSEQ multiplex PCR, while the TCRdb copy is restricted to in-frame clones and leaves out a portion. The table has more than 35,000 clones, less than 75% seen once. This TCR came from a person aged 25 to 85 with non-small cell lung cancer. Material: blood, obtained at baseline.

CDR3 sequence reads: CASSPSSYNEQFF. CDR3 nucleotide sequence: TGTGCCAGCAGCCCCAGCTCCTACAATGAGCAGTTCTTC. The rearrangement joins TRBV6-5 to TRBJ2-1; D gene uncertain. Trimming removed 6 bases at V and 0 bases at J, with 6 bases between. CDR3 length: 13 residues. CDR1 is MNHEY, CDR2 SVGAGI, per germline.